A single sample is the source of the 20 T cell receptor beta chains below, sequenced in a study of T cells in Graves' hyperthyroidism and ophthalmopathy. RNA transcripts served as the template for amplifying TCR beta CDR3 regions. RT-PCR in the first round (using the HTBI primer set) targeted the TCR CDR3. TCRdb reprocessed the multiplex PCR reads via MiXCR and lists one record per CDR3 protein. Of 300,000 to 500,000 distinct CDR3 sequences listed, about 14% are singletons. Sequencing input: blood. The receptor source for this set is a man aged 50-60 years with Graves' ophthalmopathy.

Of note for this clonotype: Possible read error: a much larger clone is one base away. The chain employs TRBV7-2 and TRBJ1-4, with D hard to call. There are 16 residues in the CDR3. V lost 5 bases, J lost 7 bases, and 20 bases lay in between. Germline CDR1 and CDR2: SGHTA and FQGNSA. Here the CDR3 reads CASSSRVLMGLEKLFF. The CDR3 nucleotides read TGTGCCAGCAGCAGCCGGGTGCTGATGGGCCTTGAAAAACTGTTTTTT.

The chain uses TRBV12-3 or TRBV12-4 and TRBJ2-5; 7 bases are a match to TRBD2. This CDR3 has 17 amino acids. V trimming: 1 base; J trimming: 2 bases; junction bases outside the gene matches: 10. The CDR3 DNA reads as TGTGCCAGCAGTTTAGGCTTTGAGGGAGGGCGGCAAGAGACCCAGTACTTC. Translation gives CASSLGFEGGRQETQYF.

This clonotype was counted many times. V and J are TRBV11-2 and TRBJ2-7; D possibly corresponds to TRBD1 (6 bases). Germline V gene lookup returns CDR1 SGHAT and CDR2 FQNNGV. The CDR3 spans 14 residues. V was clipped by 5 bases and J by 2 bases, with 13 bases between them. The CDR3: CASSPGTQAYEQYF. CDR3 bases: TGTGCCAGCAGCCCTGGGACACAAGCCTACGAGCAGTACTTC.

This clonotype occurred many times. CDR3 in DNA: TGTGCCAGCAGCCCCCAGGGAGGGCTAGCGGGAGTCAATGAGCAGTTCTTC. Protein product: CASSPQGGLAGVNEQFF. The V call is TRBV28, the J call TRBJ2-1, with TRBD2 identical over 10 bases. Trimming took 6 bases from V and 6 from J; bases not matched to a gene: 14. CDR1 and CDR2 from the germline V gene are MDHEN and SYDVKM. The CDR3 covers 17 residues.

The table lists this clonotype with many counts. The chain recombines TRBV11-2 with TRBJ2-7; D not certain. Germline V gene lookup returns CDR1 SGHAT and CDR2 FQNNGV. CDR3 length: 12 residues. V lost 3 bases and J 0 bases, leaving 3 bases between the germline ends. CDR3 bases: TGTGCCAGCAGCTTCAACTCCTACGAGCAGTACTTC. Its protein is CASSFNSYEQYF.

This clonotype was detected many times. CDR3 sequence (DNA): TGTGCCAGCAGCGATCGGGAGAGCTACAATGAGCAGTTCTTC. Translation gives CASSDRESYNEQFF. The chain joins TRBV5-8 to TRBJ2-1, with TRBD2 as a possible D gene (6 bases). Trimming removed 4 bases at V and 3 bases at J, with 11 bases between. The CDR3 is 14 residues long. CDR1 SGHTS and CDR2 YDEGEE come from the germline V gene.

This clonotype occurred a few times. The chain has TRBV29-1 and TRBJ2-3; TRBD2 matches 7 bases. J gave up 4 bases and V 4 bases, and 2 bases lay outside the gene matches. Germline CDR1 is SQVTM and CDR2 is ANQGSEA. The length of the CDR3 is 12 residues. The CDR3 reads CSVGLAADTQYF. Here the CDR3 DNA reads TGCAGCGTTGGTCTAGCGGCAGATACGCAGTATTTT.

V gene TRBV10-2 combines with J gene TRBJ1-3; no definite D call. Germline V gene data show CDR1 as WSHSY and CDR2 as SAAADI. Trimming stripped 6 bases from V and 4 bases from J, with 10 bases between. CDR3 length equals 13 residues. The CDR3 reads CASRSHSGNTIYF. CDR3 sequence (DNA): TGCGCCAGCAGATCCCACTCGGGAAACACCATATATTTT.

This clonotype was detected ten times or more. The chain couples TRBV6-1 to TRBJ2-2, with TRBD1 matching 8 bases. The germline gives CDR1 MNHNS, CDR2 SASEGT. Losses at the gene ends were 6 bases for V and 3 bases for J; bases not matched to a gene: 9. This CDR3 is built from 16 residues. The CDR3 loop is CASSPTGTGYTGELFF. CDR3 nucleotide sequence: TGTGCCAGCAGCCCTACCGGGACAGGCTACACCGGGGAGCTGTTTTTT.

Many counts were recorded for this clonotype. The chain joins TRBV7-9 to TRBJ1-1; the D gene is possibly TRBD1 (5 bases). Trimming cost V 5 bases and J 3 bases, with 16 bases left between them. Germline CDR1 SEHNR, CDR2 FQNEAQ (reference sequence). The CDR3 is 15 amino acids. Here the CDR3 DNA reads TGTGCCAGCAGCCCAAGGGGAGGGTTGGACACTGAAGCTTTCTTT. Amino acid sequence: CASSPRGGLDTEAFF. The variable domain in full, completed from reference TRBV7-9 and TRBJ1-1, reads DTGVSQNPRHKITKRGQNVTFRCDPISEHNRLYWYRQTLGQGPEFLTYFQNEAQLEKSRLLSDRFSAERPKGSFSTLEIQRTEQGDSAMYLCASSPRGGLDTEAFFGQGTRLTVV.

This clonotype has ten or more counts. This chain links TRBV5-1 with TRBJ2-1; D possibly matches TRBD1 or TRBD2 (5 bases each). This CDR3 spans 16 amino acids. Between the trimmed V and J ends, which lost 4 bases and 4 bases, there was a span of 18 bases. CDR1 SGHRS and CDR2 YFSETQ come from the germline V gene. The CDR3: CASSLKRDPIYNEQFF. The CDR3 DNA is TGCGCCAGCAGCCTGAAAAGGGACCCCATATACAATGAGCAGTTCTTC.

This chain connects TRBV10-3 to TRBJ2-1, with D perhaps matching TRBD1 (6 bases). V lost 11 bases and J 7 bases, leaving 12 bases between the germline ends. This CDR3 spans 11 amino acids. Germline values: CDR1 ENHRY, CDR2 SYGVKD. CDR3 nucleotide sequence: TGTGCCCGGGGTAGGGGGAATGAGCAGTTCTTC. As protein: CARGRGNEQFF.

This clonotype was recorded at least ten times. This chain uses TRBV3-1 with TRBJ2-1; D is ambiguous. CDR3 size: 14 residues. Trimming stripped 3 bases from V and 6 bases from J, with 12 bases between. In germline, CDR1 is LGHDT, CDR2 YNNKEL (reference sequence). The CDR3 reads CASSQFSSINEQFF. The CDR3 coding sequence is TGTGCCAGCAGCCAGTTTAGTAGCATCAATGAGCAGTTCTTC.

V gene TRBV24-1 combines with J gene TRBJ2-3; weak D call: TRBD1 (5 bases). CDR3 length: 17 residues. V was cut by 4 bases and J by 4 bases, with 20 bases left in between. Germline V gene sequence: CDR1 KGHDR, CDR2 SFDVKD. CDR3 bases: TGTGCCACCAGTGAACCCACAGGTCCTCAAACGGCAGATACGCAGTATTTT. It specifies CATSEPTGPQTADTQYF.

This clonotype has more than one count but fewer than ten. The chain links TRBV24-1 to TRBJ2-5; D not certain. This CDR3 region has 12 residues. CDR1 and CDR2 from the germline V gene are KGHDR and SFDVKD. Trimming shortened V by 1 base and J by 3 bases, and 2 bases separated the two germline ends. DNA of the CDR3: TGTGCCACCAGTGATTTTAAAGAGACCCAGTACTTC. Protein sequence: CATSDFKETQYF.

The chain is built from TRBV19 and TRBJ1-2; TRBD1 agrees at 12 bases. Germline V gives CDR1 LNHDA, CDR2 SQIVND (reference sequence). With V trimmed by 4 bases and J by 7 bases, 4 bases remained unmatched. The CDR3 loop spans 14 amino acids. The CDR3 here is CASSTGQGASGYTF. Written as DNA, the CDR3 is TGTGCCAGTAGTACGGGACAGGGGGCCTCTGGCTACACCTTC.

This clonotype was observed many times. CDR3 in DNA: TGTGCCAGCAGCCAAAAGTCCGAGCAGTACTTC. It encodes CASSQKSEQYF. This chain connects TRBV3-1 to TRBJ2-7; D gene ambiguous. The germline V gene encodes CDR1 LGHDT and CDR2 YNNKEL (reference sequence). V dropped 2 bases and J dropped 6 bases, with 5 bases sitting between them. This CDR3 has 11 residues.

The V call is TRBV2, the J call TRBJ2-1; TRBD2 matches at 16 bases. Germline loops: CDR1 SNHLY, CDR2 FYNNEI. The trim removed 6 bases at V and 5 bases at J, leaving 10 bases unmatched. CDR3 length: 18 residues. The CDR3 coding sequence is TGTGCCAGCAGGGCCGGGACTAGCGGGAGGGCCGCCCACAATGAGCAGTTCTTC. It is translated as CASRAGTSGRAAHNEQFF.

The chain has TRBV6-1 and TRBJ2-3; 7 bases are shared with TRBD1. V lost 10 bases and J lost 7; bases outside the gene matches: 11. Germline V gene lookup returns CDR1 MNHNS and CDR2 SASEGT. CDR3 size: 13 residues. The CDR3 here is CATGTASRYTQYF. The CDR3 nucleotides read TGTGCCACGGGGACAGCCTCCAGATATACGCAGTATTTT.

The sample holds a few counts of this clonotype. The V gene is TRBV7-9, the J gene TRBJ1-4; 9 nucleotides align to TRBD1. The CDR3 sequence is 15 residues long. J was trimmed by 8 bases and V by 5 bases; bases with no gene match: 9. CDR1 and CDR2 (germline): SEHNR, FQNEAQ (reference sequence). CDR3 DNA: TGTGCCAGCAGCAGAACAGGGGGCGCCGTAGAAAAACTGTTTTTT. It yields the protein CASSRTGGAVEKLFF.